This T cell receptor (beta chain) originates from a study of T-cell memory formation after mild COVID-19. Study-wide context: TCR clusters were largely donor specific. The study, taken as a whole, reports: Of the contracting clones, CD4+ ones lay mainly in CM and EM, and CD8+ ones in EMRA. There were some responding clones in pre-infection memory, which suggested that cross-reactive memory had joined.

TCRdb re-derived calls from the 5' RACE reads in MiXCR, one entry per CDR3 protein. In the table there are 180,000 or so distinct CDR3 sequences, about 9.9% of which are singletons. Regarding this clonotype: The antigen is unknown.

Germline assignment: CDR1 MGHRA and CDR2 YSYEKL. V lost 4 bases to trimming and J lost 0 bases, with 10 bases between them. The CDR3 covers 15 residues. This chain links TRBV4-1 with TRBJ1-3; D gene unclear. The receptor was isolated from a man between 18 and 35 years old who had mild COVID-19 (a few samples of this study predate the infection). Cell type and time point are not known. Input material: PBMCs or a T cell subset sorted from them (not recorded which). The CDR3: CASSPLGLSGNTIYF. The CDR3 DNA sequence: TGCGCCAGCAGCCCACTCGGACTCTCTGGAAACACCATATATTTT.